These T cell receptor beta chains were read from a single sample in a study of blood T cell repertoires in COVID-19. Some clones are missing from TCRdb's copy, which holds only in-frame ones; the method was immunoSEQ multiplex PCR. The sample has about 120,000 clones, roughly 84% seen once. Sequencing was performed on PBMCs or T cells enriched from blood (not recorded which). Every receptor here comes from a young woman who had recovered from COVID-19. Each CDR3 is given with its conserved first and last residue. D genes are given only for firm matches. Some rows mark clone size as missing; the rest say once, few, many or name a class of expanded clone.

j_gene: TRBJ1-3; v_gene: TRBV29-1; abundance: -; d_gene: -; CDR3nt: TGCAGCGTTGACCAGGGAAGAAACACCATATATTTT; CDR3aa: CSVDQGRNTIYF
j_gene: TRBJ2-1; v_gene: TRBV2; abundance: -; d_gene: TRBD2; CDR3nt: TGTGCCAGCACGCAACTAGCGGGAATTCGAAATGAGCAGTTCTTC; CDR3aa: CASTQLAGIRNEQFF
j_gene: TRBJ1-1; v_gene: TRBV5-1; abundance: -; d_gene: -; CDR3nt: TGCGCCAGCAGCTTGGGACATGATCGTGAAGCTTTCTTT; CDR3aa: CASSLGHDREAFF
j_gene: TRBJ1-1; v_gene: TRBV4-3; abundance: -; d_gene: TRBD1; CDR3nt: TGCGCCAGCAGCCAGGTAACAGGGGATGGTGAAGCTTTCTTT; CDR3aa: CASSQVTGDGEAFF
j_gene: TRBJ1-1; v_gene: TRBV2; abundance: -; d_gene: TRBD1; CDR3nt: TGTGCCAGCAGTAAACGGGACAGCACTATGAACACTGAAGCTTTCTTT; CDR3aa: CASSKRDSTMNTEAFF
j_gene: TRBJ2-3; v_gene: TRBV30; abundance: -; d_gene: -; CDR3nt: TGTGCCTGGAGTGTACAACCGAATACGCAGTATTTT; CDR3aa: CAWSVQPNTQYF
j_gene: TRBJ2-7; v_gene: TRBV7-8; abundance: -; d_gene: -; CDR3nt: TGTGCCAGCAGCTTTCAGGCCTCCTACGAGCAGTACTTC; CDR3aa: CASSFQASYEQYF
j_gene: TRBJ2-5; v_gene: TRBV18; abundance: -; d_gene: -; CDR3nt: TGTGCCAGCTCACGGGCTGGGGCAGGTCGACAAGAGACCCAGTACTTC; CDR3aa: CASSRAGAGRQETQYF
j_gene: TRBJ1-2; v_gene: TRBV5-1; abundance: few; d_gene: TRBD1; CDR3nt: TGCGCCAGCAGCTTGACAGGGGAATATGGCTACACCTTC; CDR3aa: CASSLTGEYGYTF
j_gene: TRBJ2-3; v_gene: TRBV4-3; abundance: once; d_gene: TRBD2; CDR3nt: TGCGCCAGCAGCCAAGATCCGGGAGGTAGCACAGATACGCAGTATTTT; CDR3aa: CASSQDPGGSTDTQYF
j_gene: TRBJ2-4; v_gene: TRBV7-9; abundance: few; d_gene: -; CDR3nt: TGTGCCAGCAGCTTAGCACTAGCCTTAGAGGGAAACATTCAGTACTTC; CDR3aa: CASSLALALEGNIQYF
j_gene: TRBJ2-7; v_gene: TRBV19; abundance: -; d_gene: TRBD2; CDR3nt: TGTGCCAGTTCTAGTATAGCGGGAGGCTCCTACGAGCAGTACTTC; CDR3aa: CASSSIAGGSYEQYF
j_gene: TRBJ1-2; v_gene: TRBV4-1; abundance: -; d_gene: -; CDR3nt: TGCGCCAGCAGCCAAGATCCAGGGCTCAACTATGGCTACACCTTC; CDR3aa: CASSQDPGLNYGYTF
j_gene: TRBJ1-2; v_gene: TRBV28; abundance: -; d_gene: -; CDR3nt: TGTGCCAGCAGCCCATATGGCTACACCTTC; CDR3aa: CASSPYGYTF
j_gene: TRBJ1-1; v_gene: TRBV18; abundance: -; d_gene: -; CDR3nt: TGTGCCAGCTCACCCCGAAGGGGCACTGAAGCTTTCTTT; CDR3aa: CASSPRRGTEAFF
j_gene: TRBJ1-5; v_gene: TRBV27; abundance: -; d_gene: TRBD1; CDR3nt: TGTGCCAGCAGTTTATCGTTGAGGCCAGGGGGAAGGCAGCCCCAGCATTTT; CDR3aa: CASSLSLRPGGRQPQHF
j_gene: TRBJ1-4; v_gene: TRBV30; abundance: -; d_gene: -; CDR3nt: TGTGCCTGGAGTGTACGGTCAGGGACTAATGAAAAACTGTTTTTT; CDR3aa: CAWSVRSGTNEKLFF
j_gene: TRBJ2-3; v_gene: TRBV4-2; abundance: -; d_gene: -; CDR3nt: TGTGCCAGCAGCCAAGTTAGCAGGGGCCATGGAGATACGCAGTATTTT; CDR3aa: CASSQVSRGHGDTQYF
j_gene: TRBJ1-4; v_gene: TRBV6-5; abundance: -; d_gene: TRBD1; CDR3nt: TGTGCCAGCAGTTATACAACCGGGACAGGGGGTGAAAAACTGTTTTTT; CDR3aa: CASSYTTGTGGEKLFF
j_gene: TRBJ2-5; v_gene: TRBV5-1; abundance: -; d_gene: -; CDR3nt: TGCGCCAGCAGCTTGGTGGACCAGGGGTACCAGTACTTC; CDR3aa: CASSLVDQGYQYF
j_gene: TRBJ1-5; v_gene: TRBV10-2; abundance: -; d_gene: TRBD1; CDR3nt: TGCGCCAGCAGCGGGACAGGGGGCAATCAGCCCCAGCATTTT; CDR3aa: CASSGTGGNQPQHF
j_gene: TRBJ2-3; v_gene: TRBV5-1; abundance: -; d_gene: TRBD2; CDR3nt: TGCGCCAGCAGCTTGGTTGCTAGCGGGAGGACAGATACGCAGTATTTT; CDR3aa: CASSLVASGRTDTQYF
j_gene: TRBJ2-1; v_gene: TRBV5-1; abundance: -; d_gene: TRBD2; CDR3nt: TGCGCCAGCAGCTTCGGCGGGAGGGCCTCGAATGAGCAGTTCTTC; CDR3aa: CASSFGGRASNEQFF
j_gene: TRBJ2-3; v_gene: TRBV4-1; abundance: few; d_gene: TRBD2; CDR3nt: TGCGCCAGCAGCCAAGATCGGTCTAGCGGGCTTACAGATACGCAGTATTTT; CDR3aa: CASSQDRSSGLTDTQYF
j_gene: TRBJ1-5; v_gene: TRBV30; abundance: -; d_gene: -; CDR3nt: TGTGCCTGGAGTGTGGGGCCTTATCAGCCCCAGCATTTT; CDR3aa: CAWSVGPYQPQHF
j_gene: TRBJ2-1; v_gene: TRBV5-1; abundance: -; d_gene: TRBD2; CDR3nt: TGCGCCAGCAGCCCGCGGCCTTGGGGGAGGGCCCACAATGAGCAGTTCTTC; CDR3aa: CASSPRPWGRAHNEQFF
j_gene: TRBJ1-6; v_gene: TRBV11-3; abundance: -; d_gene: -; CDR3nt: TGTGCCAGCAGCCTAAGCTCCTATAATTCACCCCTCCACTTT; CDR3aa: CASSLSSYNSPLHF
j_gene: TRBJ1-4; v_gene: TRBV28; abundance: few; d_gene: -; CDR3nt: TGTGCCAGCAGTTTGGGGGGGCGGGATGAAAAACTGTTTTTT; CDR3aa: CASSLGGRDEKLFF
j_gene: TRBJ2-7; v_gene: TRBV12-3/TRBV12-4; abundance: -; d_gene: -; CDR3nt: TGTGCCAGCAGCCTGACGGAGTACTACGAGCAGTACTTC; CDR3aa: CASSLTEYYEQYF
j_gene: TRBJ1-2; v_gene: TRBV7-9; abundance: -; d_gene: -; CDR3nt: TGTGCCAGCAGCTTAGCACAGGGCCCCCAGGGTGGCTACACCTTC; CDR3aa: CASSLAQGPQGGYTF
j_gene: TRBJ2-3; v_gene: TRBV14; abundance: -; d_gene: TRBD2; CDR3nt: TGTGCCAGCAGCCAATCCCCGCCGGGACTAGCGGGAGCCGGGAATACGCAGTATTTT; CDR3aa: CASSQSPPGLAGAGNTQYF
j_gene: TRBJ2-1; v_gene: TRBV9; abundance: -; d_gene: -; CDR3nt: TGTGCCAGCAGCGTAGCTCAGTACAATGAGCAGTTCTTC; CDR3aa: CASSVAQYNEQFF
j_gene: TRBJ1-1; v_gene: TRBV11-1; abundance: few; d_gene: -; CDR3nt: TGTGCCAGCAGCTTAGAGTCTAGGAACACTGAAGCTTTCTTT; CDR3aa: CASSLESRNTEAFF
j_gene: TRBJ1-1; v_gene: TRBV30; abundance: -; d_gene: TRBD1; CDR3nt: TGTGCCTGGAGTCGACAGGGTCACTTAGGGACTGAAGCTTTCTTT; CDR3aa: CAWSRQGHLGTEAFF
j_gene: TRBJ1-2; v_gene: TRBV24-1; abundance: -; d_gene: -; CDR3nt: TGTGCCACCAGTGATTCTCCCGGGGTAGGAGGCTACACCTTC; CDR3aa: CATSDSPGVGGYTF
j_gene: TRBJ1-6; v_gene: TRBV5-4; abundance: many; d_gene: TRBD1; CDR3nt: TGTGCCAGCAGCCGACAACTCTGGGGACAGTTCTATAATTCACCCCTCCACTTT; CDR3aa: CASSRQLWGQFYNSPLHF
j_gene: TRBJ2-1; v_gene: TRBV3-1/TRBV3-2; abundance: -; d_gene: TRBD2; CDR3nt: TGTGCCAGCAGCGTGCGGGGACTAGTTCATGAGCAGTTCTTC; CDR3aa: CASSVRGLVHEQFF
j_gene: TRBJ1-3; v_gene: TRBV28; abundance: -; d_gene: TRBD1; CDR3nt: TGTGCCAGCAGCGCCGGGACAGCGAAAAGAAACACCATATATTTT; CDR3aa: CASSAGTAKRNTIYF
j_gene: TRBJ1-2; v_gene: TRBV9; abundance: -; d_gene: TRBD1; CDR3nt: TGTGCCAGCAGCGCCGGACAGGGAGGATACTATGGCTACACCTTC; CDR3aa: CASSAGQGGYYGYTF
j_gene: TRBJ1-2; v_gene: TRBV30; abundance: -; d_gene: TRBD1; CDR3nt: TGTGCCTGGAGCCCTTGGGCCCCGGGACAGAATCTCTACACCTTC; CDR3aa: CAWSPWAPGQNLYTF
j_gene: TRBJ2-2; v_gene: TRBV27; abundance: -; d_gene: TRBD1; CDR3nt: TGTGCCAGCAGACCGGGACAGATAAACACCGGGGAGCTGTTTTTT; CDR3aa: CASRPGQINTGELFF
j_gene: TRBJ2-7; v_gene: TRBV7-2; abundance: -; d_gene: -; CDR3nt: TGTGCCAGCAGCTTAGTACAGGGAAAGGTATACGAGCAGTACTTC; CDR3aa: CASSLVQGKVYEQYF
j_gene: TRBJ2-1; v_gene: TRBV6-6; abundance: -; d_gene: -; CDR3nt: TGTGCCAGCAGGGAGTTTAATGAGCAGTTCTTC; CDR3aa: CASREFNEQFF
j_gene: TRBJ1-1; v_gene: TRBV28; abundance: once; d_gene: -; CDR3nt: TGTGCCAGCAGTTTACCGGGGAAGGACACTGAAGCTTTCTTT; CDR3aa: CASSLPGKDTEAFF
j_gene: TRBJ2-2; v_gene: TRBV4-3; abundance: few; d_gene: -; CDR3nt: TGCGCCAGCAGCGGGGGAGGTGACACCGGGGAGCTGTTTTTT; CDR3aa: CASSGGGDTGELFF
j_gene: TRBJ2-1; v_gene: TRBV21-1; abundance: -; d_gene: -; CDR3nt: TGTGCCAGCAGCCCAGACGGGACAGGGGAGGGAAATGAGCAGTTCTTC; CDR3aa: CASSPDGTGEGNEQFF
j_gene: TRBJ2-3; v_gene: TRBV21-1; abundance: -; d_gene: -; CDR3nt: TGTGCCAGCAGCAGAAAGGCTTGGGACAGTAGAGCAGATACGCAGTATTTT; CDR3aa: CASSRKAWDSRADTQYF
j_gene: TRBJ2-1; v_gene: TRBV4-3; abundance: -; d_gene: -; CDR3nt: TGCGCCAGCAGCCAAGATACGGAGTTTGGGGAGCAGTTCTTC; CDR3aa: CASSQDTEFGEQFF
j_gene: TRBJ2-7; v_gene: TRBV28; abundance: -; d_gene: TRBD1; CDR3nt: TGTGCCAGCAGTTTACCCCGGGACAGGGGGGGCGAGCAGTACTTC; CDR3aa: CASSLPRDRGGEQYF
j_gene: TRBJ1-4; v_gene: TRBV28; abundance: once; d_gene: -; CDR3nt: TGTGCCAGCAGTCCCACAGGGTCCGTAAGTGAAAAACTGTTTTTT; CDR3aa: CASSPTGSVSEKLFF
j_gene: TRBJ2-2; v_gene: TRBV11-2; abundance: -; d_gene: TRBD2; CDR3nt: TGTGCCAGCAGCCCGAACCTAGCGGGAGGGCTGAGAACCGGGGAGCTGTTTTTT; CDR3aa: CASSPNLAGGLRTGELFF
j_gene: TRBJ2-3; v_gene: TRBV6-4; abundance: -; d_gene: TRBD2; CDR3nt: TGTGCCAGCAGTGACATCAACCTCCGTAGCGGGCCAGATACGCAGTATTTT; CDR3aa: CASSDINLRSGPDTQYF
j_gene: TRBJ2-3; v_gene: TRBV11-1; abundance: -; d_gene: -; CDR3nt: TGTGCCAGCAGCTGGGTGGGGCAAACCACAGATACGCAGTATTTT; CDR3aa: CASSWVGQTTDTQYF
j_gene: TRBJ2-5; v_gene: TRBV19; abundance: -; d_gene: TRBD1; CDR3nt: TGTGCCAGTAAACAGGGGCCCGGGACCCAGTACTTC; CDR3aa: CASKQGPGTQYF
j_gene: TRBJ1-2; v_gene: TRBV29-1; abundance: -; d_gene: -; CDR3nt: TGCAGCATAAAACATACCCAGGGGTATGGCTACACCTTC; CDR3aa: CSIKHTQGYGYTF
j_gene: TRBJ2-3; v_gene: TRBV18; abundance: once; d_gene: -; CDR3nt: TGTGCCAGCTCACCGGGGCTCCGAACAGATACGCAGTATTTT; CDR3aa: CASSPGLRTDTQYF
j_gene: TRBJ2-3; v_gene: TRBV18; abundance: -; d_gene: -; CDR3nt: TGTGCCAGCTCACCAGCGGTTCCCTCCGATACGCAGTATTTT; CDR3aa: CASSPAVPSDTQYF
j_gene: TRBJ2-7; v_gene: TRBV9; abundance: once; d_gene: TRBD2; CDR3nt: TGTGCCAGCGGGAGGGGACGCGAGCAGTACTTC; CDR3aa: CASGRGREQYF
j_gene: TRBJ2-3; v_gene: TRBV4-1; abundance: -; d_gene: TRBD1; CDR3nt: TGCGCCAGCAGCCCACTCGACAGGGGAAGCACAGATACGCAGTATTTT; CDR3aa: CASSPLDRGSTDTQYF
j_gene: TRBJ1-4; v_gene: TRBV28; abundance: -; d_gene: TRBD1; CDR3nt: TGTGCCAGCAGTATGCTAGGGACAGCGAGGAATGAAAAACTGTTTTTT; CDR3aa: CASSMLGTARNEKLFF